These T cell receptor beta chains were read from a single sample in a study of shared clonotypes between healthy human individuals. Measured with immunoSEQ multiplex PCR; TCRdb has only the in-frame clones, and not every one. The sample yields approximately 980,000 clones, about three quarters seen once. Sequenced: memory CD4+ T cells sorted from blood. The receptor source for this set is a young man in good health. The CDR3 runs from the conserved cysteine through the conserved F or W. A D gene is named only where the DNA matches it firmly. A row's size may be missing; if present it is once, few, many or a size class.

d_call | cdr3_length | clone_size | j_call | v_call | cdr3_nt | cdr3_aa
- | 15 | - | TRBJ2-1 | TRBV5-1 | TGCGCCAGCAGCATTATAATGGAGGGCCGGGGTGAGCAGTTCTTC | CASSIIMEGRGEQFF
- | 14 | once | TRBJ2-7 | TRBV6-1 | TGTGCCAGCAGTCGAAGAGGGGAGATAGACGAGCAGTACTTC | CASSRRGEIDEQYF
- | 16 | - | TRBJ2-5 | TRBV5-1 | TGCGCCAGCAGCCCCACCCGGGGCACTAGTGGTGGGACCCAGTACTTC | CASSPTRGTSGGTQYF
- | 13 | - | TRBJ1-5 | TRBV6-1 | TGTGCCAGCAGTATGACAGATCATCAGCCCCAGCATTTT | CASSMTDHQPQHF
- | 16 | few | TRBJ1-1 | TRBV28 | TGTGCCAGCAGTTACGCGGCGAGCCATCTTCTCGGTCGAGCTTTCTTT | CASSYAASHLLGRAFF
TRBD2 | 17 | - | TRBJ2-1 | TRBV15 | TGTGCCACCAGCAGAGCCCTCAGCGGGGTGGGGGACAATGAGCAGTTCTTC | CATSRALSGVGDNEQFF
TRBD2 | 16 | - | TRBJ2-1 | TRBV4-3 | TGCGCCAGCAGCCGCTCCTCCGGGACTAGCGGTAATGAGCAGTTCTTC | CASSRSSGTSGNEQFF
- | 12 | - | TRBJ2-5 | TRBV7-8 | TGTGCCAGCACGCAGGGGAAGGAGACCCAGTACTTC | CASTQGKETQYF
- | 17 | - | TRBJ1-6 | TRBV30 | TGTGCCTGGGTGAGAACTAAGCTCCGGGACACCAATTCACCCCTCCACTTT | CAWVRTKLRDTNSPLHF
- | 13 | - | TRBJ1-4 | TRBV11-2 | TGTGCCAGCAGCCAACAGGGAAGTGAAAAACTGTTTTTT | CASSQQGSEKLFF
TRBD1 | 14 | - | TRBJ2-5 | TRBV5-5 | TGTGCCAGCAGCAACCGACAGGGCGAAGAGACCCAGTACTTC | CASSNRQGEETQYF
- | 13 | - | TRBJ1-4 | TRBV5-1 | TGCGCCAGCAGCCCGGGGACTCACGAAAAACTGTTTTTT | CASSPGTHEKLFF
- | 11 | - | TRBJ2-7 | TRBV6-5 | TGTGCCAGCAGCTGGGGGGTTGAGCAGTACTTC | CASSWGVEQYF
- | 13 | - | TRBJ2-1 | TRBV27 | TGTGCCAGCAGTTCCATGCGGACTAATGGACAGTTCTTC | CASSSMRTNGQFF
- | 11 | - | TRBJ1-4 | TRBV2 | TGTGCCAGCAGTCCAGCGCGAGAACTGTTTTTT | CASSPARELFF
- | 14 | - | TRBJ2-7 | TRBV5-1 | TGCGCCAGCAGCTTGGAGAGGCAGATCTACGAGCAGTACTTC | CASSLERQIYEQYF
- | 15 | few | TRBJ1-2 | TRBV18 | TGTGCCAGCTCACCAAACAGACTTTTTAACTATGGCTACACCTTC | CASSPNRLFNYGYTF
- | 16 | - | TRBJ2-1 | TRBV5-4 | TGTGCCAGCAGTGGTGGGGGACTCTACTCCTACAATGAGCAGTTCTTC | CASSGGGLYSYNEQFF
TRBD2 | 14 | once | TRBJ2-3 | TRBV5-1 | TGCGCCAGCCGGGGGGGCTCTAGCACAGATACGCAGTATTTT | CASRGGSSTDTQYF
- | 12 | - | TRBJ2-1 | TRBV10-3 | TGTGCCATCAGTGTCGAAGGGAGTGAGCAGTTCTTC | CAISVEGSEQFF
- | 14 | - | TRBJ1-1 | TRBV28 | TGTGCCAGCACCTTGTCCGGGACGGCCTGGTCAGCTTTCTTT | CASTLSGTAWSAFF
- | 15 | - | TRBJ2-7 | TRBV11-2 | TGTGCCAGCAGCTCATCACAGGGGGGGTCCTACGAGCAGTACTTC | CASSSSQGGSYEQYF
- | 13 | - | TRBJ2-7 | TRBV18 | TGTGCCAGCTCACCAGGGTTGGCCTACGAGCAGTACTTC | CASSPGLAYEQYF
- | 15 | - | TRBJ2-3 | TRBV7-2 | TGTGCCAGCAGCATGTATCGAATAAGCACAGATACGCAGTATTTT | CASSMYRISTDTQYF
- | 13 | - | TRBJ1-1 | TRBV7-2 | TGTGCCAGCAGCTTAAGTCAGAACACTGAAGCTTTCTTT | CASSLSQNTEAFF
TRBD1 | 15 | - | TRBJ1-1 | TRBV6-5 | TGTGCCAGCGCAGGGGGAATTTCCCTAAACACTGAAGCTTTCTTT | CASAGGISLNTEAFF
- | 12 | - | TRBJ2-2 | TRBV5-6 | TGTGCCAGCAGGAAGAGGTCCGGGGAGCTGTTTTTT | CASRKRSGELFF
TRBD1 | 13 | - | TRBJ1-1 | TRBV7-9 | TGTGCCAGCGGAACAGGGGGCCGGACTGAAGCTTTCTTT | CASGTGGRTEAFF
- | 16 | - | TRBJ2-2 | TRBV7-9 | TGTGCCAGCAGCTGGCTACGAGGAGTTCGCGGCGGGGAGCTGTTTTTT | CASSWLRGVRGGELFF
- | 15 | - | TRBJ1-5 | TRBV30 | TGTGCCTGGAGTTCTATGGGGGCGGTCAGTCAGCCCCAGCATTTT | CAWSSMGAVSQPQHF
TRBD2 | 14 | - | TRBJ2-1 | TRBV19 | TGTGCCACCGTGGGACTAGCGGACTACAATGAGCAGTTCTTC | CATVGLADYNEQFF
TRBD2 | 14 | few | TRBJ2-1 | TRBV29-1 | TGCAGCGCGATTCCTAGCGGGTTCTACAATGAGCAGTTCTTC | CSAIPSGFYNEQFF
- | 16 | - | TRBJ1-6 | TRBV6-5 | TGTGCCAGCAGTTACGCCCGGGACCTTATACATTCACCCCTCCACTTT | CASSYARDLIHSPLHF
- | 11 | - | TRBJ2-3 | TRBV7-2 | TGTGCCAGCAGCTTATTGGGTACGCAGTATTTT | CASSLLGTQYF
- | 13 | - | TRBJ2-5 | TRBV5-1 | TGCGCCAGCAGCTCTCAGGGACAAGAGACCCAGTACTTC | CASSSQGQETQYF
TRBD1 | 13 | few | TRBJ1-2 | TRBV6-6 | TGTGCCAGCAGGACAGGGGAAGGTAGTGGCTACACCTTC | CASRTGEGSGYTF
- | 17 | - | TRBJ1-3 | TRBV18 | TGTGCCAGCTCACCGCGCAATGACAGGAGCTCTGGAAACACCATATATTTT | CASSPRNDRSSGNTIYF
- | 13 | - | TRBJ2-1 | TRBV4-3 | TGCGCCAGCAGCCAAGGGGGCAGAACTGAGCAGTTCTTC | CASSQGGRTEQFF
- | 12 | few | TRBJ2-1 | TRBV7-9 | TGTGCCAGCAGCATGCGGATAGATGAGCAGTTCTTC | CASSMRIDEQFF